The 25 T cell receptor beta chains given below trace back to one sample, sequenced in a study of CD4 and CD8 cells across lung adenocarcinoma regions. TCRdb analysed the PCR reads with MiXCR anew, one entry per CDR3 protein. Altogether 21,000 or so distinct CDR3 sequences are present, under 70% being singletons, with the ten largest covering about a quarter. The sample taken for sequencing was CD8+ T cells from the center of a lung tumor. The receptors derive from a female donor with lung adenocarcinoma. The CD4 and CD8 labels of this study may be unreliable.

The chain couples TRBV10-2 to TRBJ1-5; unclear D gene. The length of the CDR3 is 13 residues. The germline gives CDR1 WSHSY, CDR2 SAAADI. V was clipped by 5 bases and J by 7 bases, with 12 bases between them. CDR3 nucleotide sequence: TGCGCCAGCAGTTTAGGGCTGGGGCAGCCCCAGCATTTT. Its protein product is CASSLGLGQPQHF.

This rearrangement joins TRBV6-1 to TRBJ2-1; 9 positions agree with TRBD2. CDR1 and CDR2 from the germline V gene are MNHNS and SASEGT. The CDR3 runs to 16 residues. The junction had 9 bases not matched to a gene; V was cut back by 6 bases and J by 3 bases. CDR3 sequence: CASRPKRGVSYNEQFF. The CDR3, as DNA: TGTGCCAGCAGACCCAAGCGGGGGGTAAGCTACAATGAGCAGTTCTTC.

The chain links TRBV6-2 or TRBV6-3 to TRBJ2-5, with 10 bases matching TRBD1. Gene TRBJ2-7 matches the end of the DNA better, so the J call may be wrong. This CDR3 is 15 amino acids long. The germline CDR1 and CDR2 sequences are MNHEY and SVGEGT. The CDR3 sequence is CASTLGLDRGNEQYF. In nucleotides, the CDR3 is TGTGCCAGCACCCTGGGCTTGGACAGGGGGAACGAGCAGTACTTC.

With respect to this clonotype: Given a much more abundant clone one base away, this may be a read error. The J gene is TRBJ2-3, the V gene TRBV27; the D gene is possibly TRBD1 (6 bases). Matching the DNA end better, TRBJ2-1 makes the J call doubtful. This CDR3 region has 15 residues. Germline assignment: CDR1 MNHEY and CDR2 SMNVEV (reference sequence). This CDR3 reads CASSGQRLPRETQFF. The CDR3 DNA follows: TGTGCCAGCAGTGGACAGCGTTTACCACGAGAGACCCAGTTCTTC.

Note on this clonotype: Relative to the germline gene, one junction end is altered; a read error may explain this. V usage is TRBV12-3 or TRBV12-4 and J usage is TRBJ2-4, with D hard to call. CDR3 size: 15 residues. CDR3 coding DNA: TGTGGCCGCAGTTCGGAGCAGAGAGCCAAAGATACTCAGTATTTC. It yields the protein CGRSSEQRAKDTQYF.

This clonotype was recorded only once. The chain uses TRBV10-1 and TRBJ2-5, with 8 bases aligning to TRBD2. Near its end, the DNA agrees better with TRBJ2-4, so the J call may be wrong. CDR1 is WNHNN and CDR2 is SYGVQD in the germline V gene (reference sequence). The CDR3 runs 16 residues. The CDR3 region is CASRPGGGGDKNIQYF. The CDR3 region has the DNA TGCGCCAGCAGGCCCGGGGGGGGGGGGGACAAAAACATTCAGTACTTC.

The chain carries TRBV14 and TRBJ2-7; D perhaps matches TRBD2 (6 bases). This CDR3 has 14 residues. V lost 8 bases and J lost 1, with 15 bases in between. Looked up from germline, CDR1 is SGHDN and CDR2 is FVKESK. The CDR3: CASGPPGLSYEQYF. The DNA of the CDR3 is TGTGCCAGCGGTCCTCCGGGACTTTCCTACGAGCAGTACTTC. The full variable domain, its missing parts supplied by reference TRBV14 and TRBJ2-7, is EAGVTQFPSHSVIEKGQTVTLRCDPISGHDNLYWYRRVMGKEIKFLLHFVKESKQDESGMPNNRFLAERTGGTYSTLKVQPAELEDSGVYFCASGPPGLSYEQYFGPGTRLTVT.

This clonotype was seen ten or more times. This chain uses TRBV6-1 with TRBJ2-1; 11 positions match TRBD2. Losses at the gene ends were 7 bases for V and 8 bases for J; bases not matched to a gene: 10. CDR3 size: 15 residues. CDR1 MNHNS and CDR2 SASEGT come from the germline V gene. In DNA, the CDR3 is TGTGCCAGCAACATAGAGACTAGCGGGAACGATGAGCAGTTCTTC. Protein: CASNIETSGNDEQFF.

The CDR3 region has the DNA TGTGCCACCGGTAGTAGCGGGAGGGCCGAAGAGCAGTTCTTC. It codes for CATGSSGRAEEQFF. The genes are TRBV6-1 and TRBJ2-1; 11 nucleotides agree with TRBD2. J gave up 10 bases and V 10 bases, and 12 bases lay outside the gene matches. CDR1 MNHNS and CDR2 SASEGT come from the germline V gene. This CDR3 contains 14 residues.

This clonotype was picked up one time. The chain uses TRBV6-5 and TRBJ2-2; the match to TRBD2 covers 11 bases. CDR1 is MNHEY, CDR2 SVGAGI, per germline. This CDR3 is 15 amino acids long. V gave up 2 bases and J gave up 8 bases; unmatched junction bases: 4. Here the CDR3 DNA reads TGTGCCAGCAGTTACCCTAGCGGGGGGCTAGGGGAGCTGTTTTTT. Its translation: CASSYPSGGLGELFF.

This clonotype was recorded at least ten times. The chain combines TRBV5-1 with TRBJ2-2; the D gene is possibly TRBD1 (6 bases). The CDR3 is 13 residues long. Germline loops: CDR1 SGHRS, CDR2 YFSETQ. With 3 bases removed from V and 10 bases from J, the gap between germline ends came to 13 bases. CDR3 amino acids: CASSSQGPEELFF. CDR3 DNA: TGCGCCAGCAGCTCACAGGGTCCCGAGGAGCTGTTTTTT.

About this clonotype: One junction end disagrees with the germline gene, perhaps due to a read error. This chain uses TRBV6-1 with TRBJ2-3, with TRBD1 as a possible D gene (7 bases). The CDR3 is 14 amino acids. The germline gives CDR1 MNHNS, CDR2 SASEGT. Here the CDR3 DNA reads TGTGCGGGCAGGGGGGTCGCTAGCCCAGATACCCAGTATTTC. The encoded protein is CAGRGVASPDTQYF.

The sample holds a few counts of this clonotype. This chain's CDR3 is CASSPFILDRTDTQYF. In DNA form, the CDR3 reads TGTGCCAGCAGTCCATTCATTCTTGACAGGACAGATACGCAGTATTTT. V is TRBV27 and J is TRBJ2-3; weak D call: TRBD1 (6 bases). Germline loops: CDR1 MNHEY, CDR2 SMNVEV (reference sequence). The V end lost 5 bases, the J end lost 3 bases, and 18 bases lay between the germline ends. CDR3 length: 16 amino acids.

This clonotype was detected once. The CDR3 DNA sequence: TGTGCCAGCAGTGGAGAGCGAAACACTGAAGCTTTCTTT. It is translated as CASSGERNTEAFF. The V call is TRBV6-1, the J call TRBJ1-1; no reliable D call. There are 13 residues in the CDR3. V was shortened by 4 bases and J by 2 bases, with 8 bases between the two germline ends. Germline-derived CDR1 and CDR2 are MNHNS and SASEGT.

The chain employs TRBV10-1 and TRBJ2-4; D is possibly TRBD1 or TRBD2 (5 bases each). CDR1 and CDR2 (germline): WNHNN, SYGVQD (reference sequence). Trimming pared 8 bases from V and 0 bases from J, leaving 11 bases between. The CDR3 has 14 amino acids. The CDR3 DNA reads as TGCGCCAGCTCGGGGCTGCAAGCCAAAAACATTCAGTACTTC. Encoded protein: CASSGLQAKNIQYF.

There are many counts of this clonotype. The chain is built from TRBV27 and TRBJ2-5, with D perhaps assigned TRBD1 or TRBD2 (5 bases each). The J call may be in error: the DNA end matches TRBJ2-7 better. The V gene's germline CDR1 is MNHEY and CDR2 SMNVEV (reference sequence). The CDR3 is 19 residues long. CDR3 bases: TGTGCCAGCAGCCTAGATGGGGGAGCAAGACGATACTCCGACTACGAGCAGTACTTC. Protein: CASSLDGGARRYSDYEQYF.

This clonotype was counted many times. The rearrangement links TRBV10-2 to TRBJ2-1, with TRBD2 matching over 9 bases. Looked up from germline, CDR1 is WSHSY and CDR2 is SAAADI. The CDR3 runs to 13 residues. V gave up 2 bases and J gave up 13 bases; unmatched junction bases: 6. DNA of the CDR3: TGCGCCAGCAGTGAGACCTTCGGGACTAGCCAGTTCTTC. It translates to CASSETFGTSQFF.

The CDR3 DNA follows: TGTGCGAGGAGTGGGGGCCGGGTCACAGAGACCCAGTACTTC. This encodes CARSGGRVTETQYF. The chain joins TRBV27 to TRBJ2-5; tentative D call: TRBD1 (6 bases). The CDR3 contains 14 residues. CDR1 is MNHEY and CDR2 is SMNVEV in the germline V gene (reference sequence).

This clonotype was counted a few times. The rearrangement uses TRBV6-1 and TRBJ2-1; 7 bases align to TRBD1. Germline V gives CDR1 MNHNS, CDR2 SASEGT. The CDR3 length is 15 residues. V lost 4 bases to trimming and J lost 2 bases; unmatched junction nucleotides: 5. The CDR3, as DNA: TGTGCCAGCAGTGCTACAGGGGTCGCCTACAATGAGCAGTTCTTC. It is translated as CASSATGVAYNEQFF.

As concerns this clonotype: At one end, the junction sequence differs from germline, possibly due to a read error. V and J are TRBV27 and TRBJ2-4, with TRBD2 identical over 7 bases. This CDR3 comprises 16 residues. Germline CDR1 and CDR2: MNHEY and SMNVEV (reference sequence). The CDR3 region is CASSRAGTWAKDTQYF. DNA for the CDR3: TGTGCGAGCAGTCGAGCGGGGACGTGGGCCAAAGATACTCAGTACTTC.

This clonotype has only a few counts. A much larger clone differs by one base, so this may be a read error. V gene TRBV9 combines with J gene TRBJ2-1, with TRBD2 matching over 9 bases. This CDR3 is built from 16 residues. J lost 13 bases, V lost 0 bases, and 14 bases had no gene match. CDR1 is SGDLS and CDR2 is YYNGEE in the germline V gene. CDR3 DNA sequence: TGTGCCAGCAGCGTAGCTAGCGGGAATGGTTTAGAGACCCAGTTCTTC. This codes for CASSVASGNGLETQFF.

The sample holds a few counts of this clonotype. The chain couples TRBV4-2 to TRBJ2-3; D gene uncertain. The CDR3 runs to 16 residues. The germline V gene has CDR1 LGHNA and CDR2 YNFKEQ. Trimming took 1 base from V and 3 from J, leaving 14 bases between them. This CDR3 is CASSQGAQPQTDTQYF. The CDR3 DNA follows: TGTGCCAGCAGCCAAGGGGCCCAACCTCAAACAGATACGCAGTATTTT.

The chain has TRBV10-3 and TRBJ2-2, with D uncertain. The CDR3 totals 11 residues. V lost 7 bases and J 6 bases, leaving 6 bases between the germline ends. CDR1 and CDR2 (germline): ENHRY, SYGVKD. CDR3 residues: CAIMRSGELFF. DNA for the CDR3: TGTGCCATCATGAGGTCCGGGGAGCTGTTTTTT.

Notes on this clonotype: One end of the junction varies from germline; a read error may be responsible. The V call is TRBV27, the J call TRBJ2-3; TRBD1 matches at 7 bases. The V gene's germline CDR1 is MNHEY and CDR2 SMNVEV (reference sequence). The CDR3 has 16 residues. The CDR3 protein is CASRALGAVGTDAQYF. CDR3 DNA sequence: TGTGCCAGCAGGGCTCTGGGGGCTGTGGGGACAGATGCGCAGTATTTT.

The gene calls are TRBV6-1 and TRBJ2-2; the D gene is possibly TRBD1 (6 bases). With the DNA end fitting TRBJ2-3 better, the J assignment may be wrong. The CDR3 extends over 16 amino acids. Germline V lookup: CDR1 MNHNS, CDR2 SASEGT. The CDR3 coding sequence is TGTGCCAGCAGTGAAAGAGGGGGAGCGAACACCGGGGAGCAGTATTTT. Its protein is CASSERGGANTGEQYF.